These T cell receptor beta chains were read from a single sample in a study of post-analysis software for immune sequencing data. MiXCR, run by TCRdb on the PCR reads, gives a single entry per CDR3 protein. The sample lists 650,000 to 850,000 distinct CDR3 sequences; roughly half were seen once. Specimen: blood. Receptors originate from a girl aged 5 to 17 with multiple sclerosis. The CDR3 runs from the conserved cysteine through the conserved F or W. The order of the fields is CDR3 length, clone size, V gene, J gene, D gene, CDR3 protein, CDR3 DNA. A D gene is named only where the DNA matches it firmly. The size entry is marked missing in some rows and otherwise reads once, few, many or a size class.

len: 15; abundance: NA; v_gene: TRBV18; j_gene: TRBJ2-7; d_gene: TRBD2; CDR3aa: CASSLRLAAAYEQYF; CDR3nt: TGTGCCAGCTCACTGAGACTAGCGGCGGCCTACGAGCAGTACTTC
len: 15; abundance: NA; v_gene: TRBV7-8; j_gene: TRBJ2-1; d_gene: NA; CDR3aa: CASSLGSRGVNEQFF; CDR3nt: TGTGCCAGCAGCTTAGGCAGCAGGGGTGTGAATGAGCAGTTCTTC
len: 14; abundance: NA; v_gene: TRBV7-2; j_gene: TRBJ1-2; d_gene: NA; CDR3aa: CASSFRPSNYGYTF; CDR3nt: TGTGCCAGCAGCTTCCGACCCTCTAACTATGGCTACACCTTC
len: 16; abundance: few; v_gene: TRBV29-1; j_gene: TRBJ2-7; d_gene: TRBD1; CDR3aa: CSVRPGEGAATYEQYF; CDR3nt: TGCAGCGTCCGGCCCGGTGAGGGGGCCGCCACCTACGAGCAGTACTTC
len: 15; abundance: few; v_gene: TRBV5-1; j_gene: TRBJ2-5; d_gene: NA; CDR3aa: CASSLDGGWKETQYF; CDR3nt: TGCGCCAGCAGCTTGGACGGGGGTTGGAAAGAGACCCAGTACTTC
len: 16; abundance: NA; v_gene: TRBV3-1; j_gene: TRBJ2-1; d_gene: NA; CDR3aa: CASSQDQPNPYNEQFF; CDR3nt: TGTGCCAGCAGCCAAGATCAACCGAACCCCTACAATGAGCAGTTCTTC
len: 15; abundance: few; v_gene: TRBV5-1; j_gene: TRBJ2-3; d_gene: TRBD2; CDR3aa: CASSSISGSADTQYF; CDR3nt: TGCGCCAGCAGCTCAATTAGCGGGAGTGCAGATACGCAGTATTTT
len: 12; abundance: once; v_gene: TRBV29-1; j_gene: TRBJ1-1; d_gene: NA; CDR3aa: CSFSRGGTEAFF; CDR3nt: TGCAGCTTCTCCCGGGGGGGCACTGAAGCTTTCTTT
len: 16; abundance: NA; v_gene: TRBV3-1; j_gene: TRBJ2-3; d_gene: TRBD2; CDR3aa: CASSQESGGVTDTQYF; CDR3nt: TGTGCCAGCAGCCAAGAAAGCGGGGGGGTCACAGATACGCAGTATTTT
len: 12; abundance: NA; v_gene: TRBV28; j_gene: TRBJ2-5; d_gene: NA; CDR3aa: CTSSSVRETQYF; CDR3nt: TGTACCAGCAGTTCTGTGCGAGAGACCCAGTACTTC
len: 14; abundance: NA; v_gene: TRBV4-1; j_gene: TRBJ1-1; d_gene: NA; CDR3aa: CASSQPAFRAEAFF; CDR3nt: TGCGCCAGCAGCCAACCCGCCTTTAGGGCTGAAGCTTTCTTT
len: 13; abundance: few; v_gene: TRBV12-3/TRBV12-4; j_gene: TRBJ1-1; d_gene: TRBD1; CDR3aa: CASSSGTVTEAFF; CDR3nt: TGTGCCAGCAGTTCCGGGACAGTGACTGAAGCTTTCTTT
len: 17; abundance: NA; v_gene: TRBV7-7; j_gene: TRBJ2-1; d_gene: TRBD2; CDR3aa: CASSLSTSSGSYNEQFF; CDR3nt: TGTGCTAGCAGCTTATCGACCTCTAGCGGCTCCTACAATGAGCAGTTCTTC
len: 13; abundance: few; v_gene: TRBV29-1; j_gene: TRBJ2-6; d_gene: NA; CDR3aa: CSVGEGGANVLTF; CDR3nt: TGCAGCGTGGGGGAAGGGGGGGCCAACGTCCTGACTTTC
len: 17; abundance: once; v_gene: TRBV18; j_gene: TRBJ2-3; d_gene: NA; CDR3aa: CASSPASGGRATDTQYF; CDR3nt: TGTGCCAGCTCACCCGCGAGTGGTGGCAGGGCCACAGATACGCAGTATTTT
len: 14; abundance: NA; v_gene: TRBV12-3/TRBV12-4; j_gene: TRBJ2-7; d_gene: NA; CDR3aa: CASRPGSGSYEQYF; CDR3nt: TGTGCCAGTAGACCGGGGTCGGGTAGTTACGAGCAGTACTTC